This TCR beta chain was recovered during a study of early T cells in non-severe SARS-CoV-2 infection. About the study: Unsorted whole blood bulk RNA was sequenced, with unpaired chains. Findings and limits, study-wide: Using VDJdb, the matching emphasized anti-spike CD8 responses while missing private and CD4 specificities.

cDNA molecules, individually, were tagged with unique molecular identifiers. Using its own MiXCR run on the 5' RACE reads, TCRdb lists one record per CDR3 protein. The table includes fewer than 65,000 distinct CDR3 sequences, roughly 7.1% detected once. The V gene lost 1 base and the J gene lost 2 bases, with 4 bases spanning the gap. The CDR3 length is 13 residues. Germline CDR1 reads KGHSH; CDR2 reads LQKENI. This clonotype was observed a few times. The antigen is unknown. Sequences were derived from whole blood, sampled at baseline. The TCR comes from an adult who was a healthcare worker with PCR-confirmed SARS-CoV-2 infection or an uninfected control (not recorded which). The chain uses TRBV18 and TRBJ2-3, with D hard to call. Written as DNA, the CDR3 is TGTGCCAGCTCACCACGCCTCACAGATACGCAGTATTTT. Protein sequence: CASSPRLTDTQYF.